This T cell receptor (beta chain) was identified in a study of blood T cells in healthy people across ages. Study-level background: Through template switching, about one barcoded beta molecule was captured per two T cells, as measured in model experiments. General observations from the study: Estimated diversity across one million T cells was deemed an underestimate.

This clonotype has only a few counts. Its target is not known. A sample-barcoded 5' primer and a J-beta primer mix were used in a second PCR of roughly 6 to 12 cycles. TCRdb processed the 5' RACE reads anew with MiXCR; each CDR3 protein has one entry. Of about 760,000 distinct CDR3 sequences in the sample, 25% are singletons; the top ten hold around 9.2%. The CDR3 loop spans 16 amino acids. The V and J ends lost 3 bases and 1 base, in that order; junction bases with no gene match: 5. Germline loops: CDR1 SGHVS, CDR2 FQNEAQ. The same sample was also used in a study of T cells of mothers and their children.

Source material: blood. V gene TRBV7-8 combines with J gene TRBJ2-2; TRBD2 matches at 7 bases. This sequence was found in a boy aged 5-17 years in good health. The CDR3 DNA is TGTGCCAGCAGCTTTGTGTCTAGCGGGAACACCGGGGAGCTGTTTTTT. The encoded protein is CASSFVSSGNTGELFF.